Presented here are 23 T cell receptor beta chains from one specimen sequenced in a study of OX40 agonist ivuxolimab in advanced cancers. Only in-frame clones appear in the TCRdb table, and some are missing; sequencing was by immunoSEQ multiplex PCR. The sample lists 25,000 to 30,000 clones; around four fifths were seen once. Sequencing used CD4+ or CD8+ T cells sorted from blood, obtained in a trial of the OX40 agonist ivuxolimab. The receptors stem from an adult with an advanced solid tumor such as melanoma, head and neck, liver or kidney cancer.

The chain combines TRBV7-8 with TRBJ2-1; 10 bases are shared with TRBD2. The CDR3 is made up of 16 amino acids. Germline CDR1 SGHVS, CDR2 FQNEAQ. Losses at the gene ends were 3 bases for V and 5 bases for J; bases not matched to a gene: 7. The CDR3 sequence is CASSFRTSGGDNEQFF. In nucleotides, the CDR3 is TGTGCCAGCAGCTTCCGGACTAGCGGAGGGGACAATGAGCAGTTCTTC. Full variable domain (remainder filled in from reference TRBV7-8 and TRBJ2-1): GAGVSQSPRYKVAKRGQDVALRCDPISGHVSLFWYQQALGQGPEFLTYFQNEAQLDKSGLPSDRFFAERPEGSVSTLKIQRTQQEDSAVYLCASSFRTSGGDNEQFFGPGTRLTVL.

The V and J genes are TRBV19 and TRBJ2-7, with 8 bases identical to TRBD2. CDR3 length equals 14 residues. Germline V CDR1 and CDR2: LNHDA, SQIVND (reference sequence). V trimming: 5 bases; J trimming: 4 bases; junction bases outside the gene matches: 7. The CDR3 protein is CASSPTSGRYEQYF. The CDR3 DNA reads TGTGCCAGTAGTCCGACAAGCGGGAGATACGAGCAGTACTTC.

As concerns this clone: Other DNA sequences in this sample translate to the same CDR3. This sequence joins TRBV6-1 and TRBJ1-2, with D possibly TRBD1 on 5 matching bases. The CDR3 covers 12 residues. Germline V CDR1 and CDR2: MNHNS, SASEGT. V was shortened by 4 bases and J by 8 bases, with 11 bases between the two germline ends. CDR3: CASSGGWDGYTF. CDR3 DNA sequence: TGTGCCAGCAGTGGAGGGTGGGACGGCTACACCTTC.

The chain has TRBV14 and TRBJ1-1; 9 nucleotides match TRBD1. The trim removed 4 bases at V and 6 bases at J, leaving 12 bases unmatched. This CDR3 is built from 16 residues. Germline-derived CDR1 and CDR2 are SGHDN and FVKESK. Here the CDR3 DNA reads TGTGCCAGCAGCCCACGTCCCGGGACAGGGTGGGCTGAAGCTTTCTTT. It is translated as CASSPRPGTGWAEAFF.

This clone has more than one count but fewer than ten. The rearrangement joins TRBV18 to TRBJ2-1, with 9 bases matching TRBD1. CDR3 size: 16 residues. Germline V lookup: CDR1 KGHSH, CDR2 LQKENI. Germline trimming cut 2 bases from V and 1 base from J; bases unmatched to any gene: 3. The CDR3 DNA reads as TGTGCCAGCTCACCAGCGACAGGGGGGTCCTACAATGAGCAGTTCTTC. Its protein is CASSPATGGSYNEQFF. Using reference TRBV18 and TRBJ2-1 for the parts outside the CDR3, the full variable domain is NAGVMQNPRHLVRRRGQEARLRCSPMKGHSHVYWYRQLPEEGLKFMVYLQKENIIDESGMPKERFSAEFPKEGPSILRIQQVVRGDSAAYFCASSPATGGSYNEQFFGPGTRLTVL.

The J gene is TRBJ1-3, the V gene TRBV7-9, with unresolved D. V was cut by 5 bases and J by 0 bases, with 17 bases left in between. This CDR3 comprises 17 residues. The V gene's germline CDR1 is SEHNR and CDR2 FQNEAQ (reference sequence). The CDR3 protein is CASSDGDPRSSGNTIYF. In nucleotides, the CDR3 is TGTGCCAGCAGCGACGGCGATCCGCGGAGCTCTGGAAACACCATATATTTT.

CDR3 protein: CASSGPTYEQYF. CDR3 DNA: TGTGCCAGCAGCGGACCGACCTACGAGCAGTACTTC. The chain is built from TRBV28 and TRBJ2-7; D remains ambiguous. This CDR3 region has 12 residues. Germline V CDR1 and CDR2: MDHEN, SYDVKM. Deletions cut 6 bases from V and 2 bases from J, with 8 bases between.

This chain joins TRBV19 and TRBJ1-5; D gene uncertain. Germline CDR1 LNHDA, CDR2 SQIVND (reference sequence). The CDR3 loop spans 13 amino acids. V was trimmed by 3 bases and J by 6 bases, leaving 9 bases between them. DNA of the CDR3: TGTGCCAGTAGTATTGGAGGAGGTCAGCCCCAGCATTTT. It translates to CASSIGGGQPQHF.

The chain has TRBV5-6 and TRBJ1-2; the D is unclear. The CDR3 sequence is 12 residues long. Germline lookup yields CDR1 SGHDT and CDR2 YYEEEE. Trimming left V 4 bases short and J 9 bases short, with 13 bases between. The CDR3 loop reads CASSAGKFSYTF. The CDR3 DNA is TGTGCCAGCAGCGCTGGGAAGTTTAGCTACACCTTC.

The CDR3 here is CASSPPTTGHRQFF. CDR3 nucleotide sequence: TGTGCCAGCAGCCCCCCAACCACAGGGCATAGACAGTTCTTC. The chain combines TRBV7-8 with TRBJ2-1; D perhaps matches TRBD1 (6 bases). The V gene's germline CDR1 is SGHVS and CDR2 FQNEAQ. The length of the CDR3 is 14 residues. V was pared by 5 bases and J by 13 bases, with 21 bases between.

This chain uses TRBV5-1 with TRBJ2-7; 8 bases are shared with TRBD1. The CDR3 contains 14 residues. Germline CDR1 is SGHRS and CDR2 is YFSETQ. V dropped 5 bases and J dropped 2; count of bases not matched to a gene: 6. DNA for the CDR3: TGCGCCAGCAGTTACGACAGGGGACCCTACGAGCAGTACTTC. This encodes CASSYDRGPYEQYF.

The rearrangement joins TRBV2 to TRBJ2-5, with D tentatively TRBD1 (6 bases). V gave up 2 bases and J gave up 2 bases, with 12 bases separating them. The CDR3 runs to 15 residues. Germline assignment: CDR1 SNHLY and CDR2 FYNNEI. The CDR3 nucleotides are TGTGCCAGCAGTGAAAGGGGGTACCCGCAAGAGACCCAGTACTTC. Translation: CASSERGYPQETQYF.

The chain is built from TRBV6-4 and TRBJ1-1, with D possibly matching TRBD1 (5 bases). Per the germline V gene, CDR1 is MRHNA and CDR2 is SNTAGT. V was pared by 7 bases and J by 3 bases, with 15 bases between. CDR3 size: 14 residues. The CDR3 DNA reads as TGTGCCAGCACTTCGGGGGGGTTGGACACTGAAGCTTTCTTT. Amino acid sequence: CASTSGGLDTEAFF.

Comment on this clone: Other nucleotide sequences in the sample specify the same CDR3. V usage is TRBV6-5 and J usage is TRBJ2-1, with 9 bases that match TRBD2. Germline CDR1 and CDR2: MNHEY and SVGAGI. The trim removed 0 bases at V and 0 bases at J, leaving 0 bases unmatched. This CDR3 is 16 amino acids long. DNA for the CDR3: TGTGCCAGCAGTTACTCAGCGGGGGGCTCCTACAATGAGCAGTTCTTC. Translating it yields CASSYSAGGSYNEQFF.

The V call is TRBV2, the J call TRBJ2-7, with D uncertain. Trimming left V 7 bases short and J 1 base short, with 8 bases between. This CDR3 region has 12 residues. Germline CDR1 and CDR2: SNHLY and FYNNEI. The CDR3: CASTGPSYEQYF. CDR3 DNA sequence: TGTGCCAGCACCGGGCCATCCTACGAGCAGTACTTC.

The chain combines TRBV11-3 with TRBJ2-7, with 8 bases lining up with TRBD1. The CDR3 runs 14 residues. Germline V gene lookup returns CDR1 SGHNT and CDR2 YENEEA. The trim removed 5 bases at V and 2 bases at J, leaving 5 bases unmatched. CDR3 bases: TGTGCCAGCAGCCGACAGGGGATCACCTACGAGCAGTACTTC. It is translated as CASSRQGITYEQYF.

The gene calls are TRBV28 and TRBJ1-2; 11 nucleotides align to TRBD1. The germline gives CDR1 MDHEN, CDR2 SYDVKM. The CDR3 has 16 residues. Trimming removed 2 bases from V and 7 bases from J; junction bases left unmatched: 9. The CDR3: CASSLPGGTGGSGYTF. DNA for the CDR3: TGTGCCAGCAGTTTACCGGGGGGGACAGGGGGTAGTGGCTACACCTTC.

V and J are TRBV7-8 and TRBJ2-7; no clear D gene. The CDR3 covers 12 residues. V lost 5 bases and J 3 bases, leaving 8 bases between the germline ends. Per germline, CDR1 SGHVS and CDR2 FQNEAQ. The CDR3 loop reads CASSIYNYEQYF. CDR3 coding DNA: TGTGCCAGCAGCATTTACAACTACGAGCAGTACTTC.

Comment on this clone: A much larger clone lies a single base off, so this may be a read error. Within the sample, other DNA sequences also encode this same CDR3. V gene TRBV7-2 combines with J gene TRBJ2-3; perhaps TRBD2 as D (5 bases). Deletions cut 1 base from V and 4 bases from J, with 9 bases between. CDR1 and CDR2 (germline): SGHTA, FQGNSA. This CDR3 region has 14 residues. The CDR3 spells CASSLVSGADTQYF. The CDR3 DNA is TGTGCCAGCAGCTTAGTGTCCGGGGCAGATACGCAGTATTTT.

The V and J genes are TRBV6-1 and TRBJ2-7, with TRBD1 matching over 7 bases. The CDR3 runs 15 residues. CDR1 is MNHNS, CDR2 SASEGT, per germline. V lost 1 base and J lost 2; bases outside the gene matches: 5. As DNA, the CDR3 is TGTGCCAGCAGTGAAGGACAGGGCATACCCTACGAGCAGTACTTC. It codes for CASSEGQGIPYEQYF.

The rearrangement joins TRBV5-1 to TRBJ2-7; D remains ambiguous. The CDR3 has 16 residues. Trimming cost V 1 base and J 0 bases, with 14 bases left between them. Germline V gene lookup returns CDR1 SGHRS and CDR2 YFSETQ. CDR3 in DNA: TGCGCCAGCAGCTTGCGATTCGGCTCAAGCTCCTACGAGCAGTACTTC. This gives the protein CASSLRFGSSSYEQYF.

V usage is TRBV6-5 and J usage is TRBJ2-7; possible D gene TRBD1, 5 bases. The CDR3 is 11 amino acids. Trimming removed 10 bases from V and 4 bases from J, with 11 bases in between. Germline lookup yields CDR1 MNHEY and CDR2 SVGAGI. The chain's CDR3 is CATLSGYEQYF. The DNA of the CDR3 is TGTGCCACGTTATCAGGGTACGAGCAGTACTTC.

The genes are TRBV6-1 and TRBJ2-1, with 10 bases aligning to TRBD2. Germline V lookup: CDR1 MNHNS, CDR2 SASEGT. V trimming: 3 bases; J trimming: 6 bases; junction bases outside the gene matches: 11. The length of the CDR3 is 17 residues. The CDR3 reads CASSEVVAGGGLNEQFF. The DNA for the CDR3 is TGTGCCAGCAGTGAGGTGGTAGCGGGGGGTGGACTCAATGAGCAGTTCTTC.